The present entry profiles one TCR beta chain with its context. Per germline, CDR1 MDHEN and CDR2 SYDVKM. Losses at the gene ends were 8 bases for V and 5 bases for J; bases not matched to a gene: 8. The CDR3 has 13 amino acids. The data stem from a study of blood T cell repertoires in COVID-19. Assay used: immunoSEQ multiplex PCR; TCRdb lists only in-frame clones, some missing. The sample lists roughly 60,000 clones, roughly 74% occurring once. This receptor was obtained from a human donor in a cohort sampled during active COVID-19. The chain couples TRBV28 to TRBJ2-5, with 7 bases that match TRBD1. The sample taken for sequencing was peripheral blood. The CDR3 loop is CASGQAPHETQYF. CDR3 in DNA: TGTGCCAGCGGACAGGCTCCCCATGAGACCCAGTACTTC. The full variable domain, in which reference TRBV28 and TRBJ2-5 provide the parts outside the CDR3, is DVKVTQSSRYLVKRTGEKVFLECVQDMDHENMFWYRQDPGLGLRLIYFSYDVKMKEKGDIPEGYSVSREKKERFSLILESASTNQTSMYLCASGQAPHETQYFGPGTRLLVL.